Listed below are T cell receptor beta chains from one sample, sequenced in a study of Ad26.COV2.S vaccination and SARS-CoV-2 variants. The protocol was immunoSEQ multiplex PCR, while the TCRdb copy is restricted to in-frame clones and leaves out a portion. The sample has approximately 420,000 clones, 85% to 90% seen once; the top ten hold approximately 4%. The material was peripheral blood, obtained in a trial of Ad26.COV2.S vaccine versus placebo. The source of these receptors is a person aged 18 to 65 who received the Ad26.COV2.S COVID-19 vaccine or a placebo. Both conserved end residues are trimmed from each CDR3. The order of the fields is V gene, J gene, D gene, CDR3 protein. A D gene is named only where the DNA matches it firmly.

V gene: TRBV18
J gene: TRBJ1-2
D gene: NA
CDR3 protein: ASSPQGKNYGYT

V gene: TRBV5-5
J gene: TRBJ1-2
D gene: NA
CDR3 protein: ASSFWDTLNYGYT

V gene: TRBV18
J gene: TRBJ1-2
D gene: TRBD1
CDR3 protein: ASSQTGGQGYT

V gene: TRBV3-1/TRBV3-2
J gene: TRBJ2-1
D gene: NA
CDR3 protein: ASSPGRAGEQF

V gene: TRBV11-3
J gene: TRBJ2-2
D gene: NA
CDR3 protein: ASSLVGRSTGELF

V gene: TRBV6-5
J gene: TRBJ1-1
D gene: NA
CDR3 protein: ASSYSGIETEAF

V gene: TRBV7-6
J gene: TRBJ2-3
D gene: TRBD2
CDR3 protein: ASSLSSGGGTDTQY

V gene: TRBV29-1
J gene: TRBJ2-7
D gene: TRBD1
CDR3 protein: SVAGQNYEQY

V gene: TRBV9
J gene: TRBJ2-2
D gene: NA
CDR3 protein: ASSVGSDYRRELF

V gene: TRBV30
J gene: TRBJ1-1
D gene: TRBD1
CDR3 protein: ASRTGLMNTEAF

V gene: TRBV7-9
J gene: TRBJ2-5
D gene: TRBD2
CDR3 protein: ASSSDRLAGRETQY

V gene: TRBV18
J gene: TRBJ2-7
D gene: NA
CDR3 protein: ASSPLDSDEQY

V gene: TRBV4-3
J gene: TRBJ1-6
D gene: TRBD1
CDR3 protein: ASSQDDRDHSPLH

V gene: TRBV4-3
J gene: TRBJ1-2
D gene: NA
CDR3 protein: ASSQGLGGYT

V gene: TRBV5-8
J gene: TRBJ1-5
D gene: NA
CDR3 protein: ASSLRGGYSNQPQH

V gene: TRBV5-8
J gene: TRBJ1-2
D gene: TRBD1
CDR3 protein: ASSPTPRTGGYT

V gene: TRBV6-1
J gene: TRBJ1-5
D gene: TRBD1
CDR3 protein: ASSDPPGGGNQPQH

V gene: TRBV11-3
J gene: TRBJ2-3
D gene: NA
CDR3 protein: ASSLGQATTDTQY

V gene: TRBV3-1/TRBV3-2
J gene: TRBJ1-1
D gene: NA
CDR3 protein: ASSQRGGPEAF

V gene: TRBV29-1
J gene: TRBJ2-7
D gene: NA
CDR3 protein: SVEDSLYGGVSGEQY

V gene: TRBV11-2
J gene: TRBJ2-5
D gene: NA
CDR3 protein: ASSGPRWGEETQY

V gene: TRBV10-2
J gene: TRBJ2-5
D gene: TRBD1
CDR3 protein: ASSVGQGASQY

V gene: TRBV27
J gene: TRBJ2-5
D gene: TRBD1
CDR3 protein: ASSAWDRGRETQY

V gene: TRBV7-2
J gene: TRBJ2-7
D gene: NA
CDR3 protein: ASSQLTGPYEQY